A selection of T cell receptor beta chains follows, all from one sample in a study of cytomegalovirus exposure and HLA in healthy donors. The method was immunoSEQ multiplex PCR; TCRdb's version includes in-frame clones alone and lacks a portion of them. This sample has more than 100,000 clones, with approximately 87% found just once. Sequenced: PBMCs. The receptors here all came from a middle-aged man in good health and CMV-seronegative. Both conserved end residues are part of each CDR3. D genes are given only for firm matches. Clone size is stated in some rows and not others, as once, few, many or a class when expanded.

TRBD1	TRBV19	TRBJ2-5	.	TGTGCCAGCGCCGCGACAGGGAGAGAGACCCAGTACTTC	CASAATGRETQYF
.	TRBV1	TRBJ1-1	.	TGCACCAGCAGCCAATCCCGGGAGATGAACACTGAAGCTTTCTTT	CTSSQSREMNTEAFF
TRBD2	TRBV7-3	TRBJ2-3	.	TGTGCCAGCAGCTCGGCCGGGACTAGTAATACGCAGTATTTT	CASSSAGTSNTQYF
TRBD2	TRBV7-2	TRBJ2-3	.	TGTGCCAGCAGCCCCCTGGCGGGAGCTAGCCCAGATACGCAGTATTTT	CASSPLAGASPDTQYF
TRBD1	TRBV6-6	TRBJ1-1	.	TGTGCCAGCAGTTACGGAGGGGGCGCAAATACTGAAGCTTTCTTT	CASSYGGGANTEAFF
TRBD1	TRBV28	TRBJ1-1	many	TGTGCCAGCAGAAACCCCGGGACAGTTAACACTGAAGCTTTCTTT	CASRNPGTVNTEAFF
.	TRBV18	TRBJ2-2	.	TGTGCCAGCTCACCACCGGTCCCAGGGCATGGCACCGGGGAGCTGTTTTTT	CASSPPVPGHGTGELFF
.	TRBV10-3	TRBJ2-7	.	TGTGCCATCAGAGGCGGGGCAGACTACGAGCAGTACTTC	CAIRGGADYEQYF
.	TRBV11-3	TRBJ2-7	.	TGTGCCAGCAGCCCGGGAACAGACTACGAGCAGTACTTC	CASSPGTDYEQYF
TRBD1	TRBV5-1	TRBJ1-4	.	TGCGCCAGCAGCTTTGGACAGGGGAACGAAAAACTGTTTTTT	CASSFGQGNEKLFF
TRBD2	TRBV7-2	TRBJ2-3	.	TGTGCCAGCAGCTTAACTTCGACTAGCTTAAGCACAGATACGCAGTATTTT	CASSLTSTSLSTDTQYF
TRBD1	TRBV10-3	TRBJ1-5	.	TGTGCCATCATTGGACAGGGAGAGGGTGGCAATCAGCCCCAGCATTTT	CAIIGQGEGGNQPQHF
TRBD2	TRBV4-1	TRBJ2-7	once	TGCGCCAGCAGCCAAGGGGCGGGGGGACCCTCATACGAGCAGTACTTC	CASSQGAGGPSYEQYF
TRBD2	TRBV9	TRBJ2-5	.	TGTGCCAGCAGCGTAGGCGAGGGGAGGGTACAAGAGACCCAGTACTTC	CASSVGEGRVQETQYF
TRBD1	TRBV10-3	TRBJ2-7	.	TGTGCCATCAGGACGACAGGGACCTCCTACGAGCAGTACTTC	CAIRTTGTSYEQYF
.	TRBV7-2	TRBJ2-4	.	TGTGCCAGCAGCTTAAACAGAGAAAACATTCAGTACTTC	CASSLNRENIQYF
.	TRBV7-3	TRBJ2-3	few	TGTGCCAGCAGCTTAAGTGGGGGACACACAGATACGCAGTATTTT	CASSLSGGHTDTQYF
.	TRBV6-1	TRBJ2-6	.	TGTGCCACCCATACAGGGACGGGTGGGGCCAACGTCCTGACTTTC	CATHTGTGGANVLTF
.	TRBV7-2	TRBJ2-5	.	TGTGCCAGCAGCTTAGCAGGGGGAGGGCAAGAGACCCAGTACTTC	CASSLAGGGQETQYF
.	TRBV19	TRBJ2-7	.	TGTGCCAGTAGTATTCAAGGACAGCCGTTGGTGTACGAGCAGTACTTC	CASSIQGQPLVYEQYF
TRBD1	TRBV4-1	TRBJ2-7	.	TGCGCCAGCAGCCAAGTGGGACAGGGCTACGAGCAGTACTTC	CASSQVGQGYEQYF
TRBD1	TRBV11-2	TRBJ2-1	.	TGTGCCAGCAGCCGGACAGGGAGCTCCTACAATGAGCAGTTCTTC	CASSRTGSSYNEQFF
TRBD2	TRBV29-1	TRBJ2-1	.	TGCAGCGTTAAAAGGATTGGTAGCGGGGGCCCCAACAATGAGCAGTTCTTC	CSVKRIGSGGPNNEQFF
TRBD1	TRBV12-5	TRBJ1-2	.	TGTGCTAGTGGTTTGGCAGGGACAGGGGCTGGCTACACCTTC	CASGLAGTGAGYTF
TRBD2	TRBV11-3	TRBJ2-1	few	TGTGCCAGCAGCTCCCGACTAGCGGGGGAAGACAATGAGCAGTTCTTC	CASSSRLAGEDNEQFF
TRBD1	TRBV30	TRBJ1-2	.	TGTGCCTGGAGTTCGGGGACAGGGGATGGCTACACCTTC	CAWSSGTGDGYTF
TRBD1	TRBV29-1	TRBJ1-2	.	TGCAGCGTTACCGGGACAGCTAACTACGGCTACACCTTC	CSVTGTANYGYTF
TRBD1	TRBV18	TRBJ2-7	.	TGTGCCAGCTCACCTGGACAGGGCTCCTACGAGCAGTACTTC	CASSPGQGSYEQYF
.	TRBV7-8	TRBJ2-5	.	TGTGCCAGCAGCTTAGAGCCAGGGGTTGGGGAGACCCAGTACTTC	CASSLEPGVGETQYF
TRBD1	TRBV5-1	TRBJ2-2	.	TGCGCCAGCAGCTTCTTGGACAGGGGCGTCACCGGGGAGCTGTTTTTT	CASSFLDRGVTGELFF
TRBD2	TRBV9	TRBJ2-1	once	TGTGCCAGCAGCGTAGGGGGAGTGGGGGGGTCCTACAATGAGCAGTTCTTC	CASSVGGVGGSYNEQFF
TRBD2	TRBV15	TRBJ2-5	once	TGTGCCACCAAACCGGGACTAGCGGGCCTCACCCAGTACTTC	CATKPGLAGLTQYF
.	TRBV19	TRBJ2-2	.	TGTGCCAGTAGTATCGGGAGCACCGGGGAGCTGTTTTTT	CASSIGSTGELFF
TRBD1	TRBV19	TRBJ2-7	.	TGTGCCAGTAGTATAGGGGCGACAGGGTTCGAGCAGTACTTC	CASSIGATGFEQYF
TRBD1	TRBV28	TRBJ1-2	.	TGTGCCAGCAGTTTAGGGATGACAGGGGGAGGCTACACCTTC	CASSLGMTGGGYTF